The 14 T cell receptor beta chains below come from one sample, sequenced in a study of shared clonotypes between healthy human individuals. Cells designated naive CD8 were CD45RO-negative and were positively selected for CCR7, with terminally differentiated effector memory CD45RA+ cells excluded. Clones were read by immunoSEQ multiplex PCR, and TCRdb kept only the in-frame ones, dropping some. The sample lists roughly 550,000 clones; less than 97% were seen once. The sequencing input was naive CD8+ T cells sorted from blood. Source of these receptors: a woman aged 25-40 years in good health.

V gene TRBV28 combines with J gene TRBJ2-7; a weak D match, TRBD1 (6 bases). The V end was cut by 5 bases, the J end by 2 bases, with 16 bases between. Germline CDR1 MDHEN, CDR2 SYDVKM. The CDR3 sequence is 15 residues long. CDR3 residues: CASSPRTANPYEQYF. CDR3 bases: TGTGCCAGCAGTCCTAGGACAGCTAATCCCTACGAGCAGTACTTC. The full variable domain, its missing parts supplied by reference TRBV28 and TRBJ2-7, is DVKVTQSSRYLVKRTGEKVFLECVQDMDHENMFWYRQDPGLGLRLIYFSYDVKMKEKGDIPEGYSVSREKKERFSLILESASTNQTSMYLCASSPRTANPYEQYFGPGTRLTVT.

The chain is built from TRBV28 and TRBJ2-1, with 11 positions matching TRBD2. The germline CDR1 and CDR2 sequences are MDHEN and SYDVKM. CDR3 length: 18 residues. The V and J ends lost 2 bases and 4 bases, in that order; junction bases with no gene match: 10. The CDR3 region is CASSLPLAGGLRYNEQFF. The CDR3 region has the DNA TGTGCCAGCAGTTTACCGCTAGCGGGAGGCCTTCGATACAATGAGCAGTTCTTC.

Worth noting for this clone: Additional DNA sequences in this sample encode the identical CDR3. The CDR3 region has the DNA TGTGCCAGCAGCTTCGGCGACAGTGAAGCTTTCTTT. This sequence encodes CASSFGDSEAFF. The chain joins TRBV7-9 to TRBJ1-1; maybe TRBD1 (5 bases). The CDR3 is made up of 12 amino acids. V was cut by 3 bases and J by 7 bases, with 9 bases left in between. Germline V gene sequence: CDR1 SEHNR, CDR2 FQNEAQ (reference sequence).

The chain recombines TRBV14 with TRBJ2-7; 7 nucleotides line up with TRBD1. The J segment lost 2 bases and the V segment lost 4 bases, leaving 14 bases of the junction unmatched. This CDR3 is 17 amino acids long. Germline CDR1 reads SGHDN; CDR2 reads FVKESK. The CDR3 DNA reads as TGTGCCAGCAGCCCCCACCCGGGACAGCAAACCACCTACGAGCAGTACTTC. Encoded protein: CASSPHPGQQTTYEQYF.

The chain carries TRBV19 and TRBJ2-6, with no clear D. Per the germline V gene, CDR1 is LNHDA and CDR2 is SQIVND (reference sequence). This CDR3 has 15 residues. Deletions cut 5 bases from V and 2 bases from J, with 10 bases between. The chain's CDR3 is CASSVDEAGANVLTF. CDR3 sequence (DNA): TGTGCCAGTAGTGTTGACGAGGCTGGGGCCAACGTCCTGACTTTC.

The rearrangement links TRBV5-6 to TRBJ2-5; D is tentatively TRBD1 or TRBD2 (6 bases each). CDR3 size: 14 residues. Trimming stripped 3 bases from V and 5 bases from J, with 14 bases between. Per the germline V gene, CDR1 is SGHDT and CDR2 is YYEEEE. CDR3 DNA sequence: TGTGCCAGCAGCTCCTCAACAGGGAGGGAGACCCAGTACTTC. Translating it yields CASSSSTGRETQYF. The entire variable domain, with the rest obtained from reference TRBV5-6 and TRBJ2-5, is as follows: DAGVTQSPTHLIKTRGQQVTLRCSPKSGHDTVSWYQQALGQGPQFIFQYYEEEERQRGNFPDRFSGHQFPNYSSELNVNALLLGDSALYLCASSSSTGRETQYFGPGTRLLVL.

The count of this clone is one. Other DNA sequences in the same sample also yield this CDR3. The chain carries TRBV6-5 and TRBJ1-5; D not resolved. This CDR3 has 13 residues. Trimming shortened V by 2 bases and J by 2 bases, and 4 bases separated the two germline ends. From germline, CDR1 is MNHEY and CDR2 SVGAGI. CDR3 protein: CASSYRGNQPQHF. In DNA form, the CDR3 reads TGTGCCAGCAGTTACAGGGGCAATCAGCCCCAGCATTTT.

This rearrangement joins TRBV10-3 to TRBJ2-2; possibly TRBD1 for D (6 bases). The germline CDR1 and CDR2 sequences are ENHRY and SYGVKD. The CDR3 contains 15 residues. Trimming shortened V by 0 bases and J by 5 bases, and 10 bases separated the two germline ends. The CDR3 is CAISESDRRTGELFF. The CDR3 nucleotides are TGTGCCATCAGTGAGTCAGACAGGAGAACCGGGGAGCTGTTTTTT.

The chain carries TRBV6-1 and TRBJ1-5; no reliable D call. Germline CDR1 MNHNS, CDR2 SASEGT. The CDR3 runs 15 residues. V was cut by 4 bases and J by 0 bases, with 10 bases left in between. CDR3 loop: CASSGAVNSNQPQHF. The CDR3 DNA is TGTGCCAGCAGTGGGGCGGTAAATAGCAATCAGCCCCAGCATTTT.

This chain uses TRBV6-1 with TRBJ2-1; D is unclear. Germline CDR1 is MNHNS and CDR2 is SASEGT. This CDR3 contains 12 residues. V lost 6 bases and J lost 8, with 11 bases in between. CDR3 bases: TGTGCCAGCAGGGGATTGTCGGATGAGCAGTTCTTC. Translation gives CASRGLSDEQFF.

The rearrangement uses TRBV7-9 and TRBJ2-1, with 7 bases lining up with TRBD2. CDR3 length equals 12 residues. In germline, CDR1 is SEHNR, CDR2 FQNEAQ (reference sequence). The J segment lost 9 bases and the V segment lost 4 bases, leaving 3 bases of the junction unmatched. The CDR3 nucleotides read TGTGCCAGCAGCTCACTAGCGCTTGAGCAGTTCTTC. It encodes CASSSLALEQFF. The whole variable domain, filled in from reference TRBV7-9 and TRBJ2-1, reads DTGVSQNPRHKITKRGQNVTFRCDPISEHNRLYWYRQTLGQGPEFLTYFQNEAQLEKSRLLSDRFSAERPKGSFSTLEIQRTEQGDSAMYLCASSSLALEQFFGPGTRLTVL.

The chain links TRBV10-2 to TRBJ2-7; 9 bases match TRBD2. This CDR3 region has 15 residues. Germline CDR1 WSHSY, CDR2 SAAADI. The J segment lost 0 bases and the V segment lost 4 bases, leaving 4 bases of the junction unmatched. The CDR3 loop is CASSGLAATSYEQYF. The CDR3 DNA is TGCGCCAGCAGTGGACTAGCGGCTACCTCCTACGAGCAGTACTTC.

The chain carries TRBV28 and TRBJ1-1, with D unresolved. CDR3 length: 15 residues. V lost 9 bases, J lost 4 bases, and 21 bases lay in between. Germline CDR1 MDHEN, CDR2 SYDVKM. The CDR3, as DNA: TGTGCCAGTAAGACGTCGCAGGAAGTGAGCACTGAAGCTTTCTTT. Its translation is CASKTSQEVSTEAFF. Complete variable domain (other parts from reference TRBV28 and TRBJ1-1): DVKVTQSSRYLVKRTGEKVFLECVQDMDHENMFWYRQDPGLGLRLIYFSYDVKMKEKGDIPEGYSVSREKKERFSLILESASTNQTSMYLCASKTSQEVSTEAFFGQGTRLTVV.

V usage is TRBV2 and J usage is TRBJ2-7; tentative D call: TRBD1 (5 bases). The CDR3 extends over 14 amino acids. Per germline, CDR1 SNHLY and CDR2 FYNNEI. Trimming removed 5 bases from V and 3 bases from J, with 14 bases in between. The DNA for the CDR3 is TGTGCCAGCAGTCGCGACAGTGGGAACTACGAGCAGTACTTC. Protein product: CASSRDSGNYEQYF. The whole variable domain, filled in from reference TRBV2 and TRBJ2-7, reads EPEVTQTPSHQVTQMGQEVILRCVPISNHLYFYWYRQILGQKVEFLVSFYNNEISEKSEIFDDQFSVERPDGSNFTLKIRSTKLEDSAMYFCASSRDSGNYEQYFGPGTRLTVT.